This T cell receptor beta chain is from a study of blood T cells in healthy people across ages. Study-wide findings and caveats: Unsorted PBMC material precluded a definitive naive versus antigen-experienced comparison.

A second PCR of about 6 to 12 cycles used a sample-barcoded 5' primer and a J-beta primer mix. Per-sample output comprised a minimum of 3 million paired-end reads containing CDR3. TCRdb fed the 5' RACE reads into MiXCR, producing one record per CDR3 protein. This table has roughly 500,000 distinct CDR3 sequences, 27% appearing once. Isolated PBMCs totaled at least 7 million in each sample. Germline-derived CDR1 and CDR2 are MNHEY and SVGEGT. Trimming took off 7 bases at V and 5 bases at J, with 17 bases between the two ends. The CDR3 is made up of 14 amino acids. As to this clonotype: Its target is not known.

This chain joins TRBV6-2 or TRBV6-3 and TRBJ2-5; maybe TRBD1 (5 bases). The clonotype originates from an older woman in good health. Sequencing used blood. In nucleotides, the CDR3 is TGTGCCAGCAATTTTCAGGGCCTCCGGGAGACCCAGTACTTC. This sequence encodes CASNFQGLRETQYF.